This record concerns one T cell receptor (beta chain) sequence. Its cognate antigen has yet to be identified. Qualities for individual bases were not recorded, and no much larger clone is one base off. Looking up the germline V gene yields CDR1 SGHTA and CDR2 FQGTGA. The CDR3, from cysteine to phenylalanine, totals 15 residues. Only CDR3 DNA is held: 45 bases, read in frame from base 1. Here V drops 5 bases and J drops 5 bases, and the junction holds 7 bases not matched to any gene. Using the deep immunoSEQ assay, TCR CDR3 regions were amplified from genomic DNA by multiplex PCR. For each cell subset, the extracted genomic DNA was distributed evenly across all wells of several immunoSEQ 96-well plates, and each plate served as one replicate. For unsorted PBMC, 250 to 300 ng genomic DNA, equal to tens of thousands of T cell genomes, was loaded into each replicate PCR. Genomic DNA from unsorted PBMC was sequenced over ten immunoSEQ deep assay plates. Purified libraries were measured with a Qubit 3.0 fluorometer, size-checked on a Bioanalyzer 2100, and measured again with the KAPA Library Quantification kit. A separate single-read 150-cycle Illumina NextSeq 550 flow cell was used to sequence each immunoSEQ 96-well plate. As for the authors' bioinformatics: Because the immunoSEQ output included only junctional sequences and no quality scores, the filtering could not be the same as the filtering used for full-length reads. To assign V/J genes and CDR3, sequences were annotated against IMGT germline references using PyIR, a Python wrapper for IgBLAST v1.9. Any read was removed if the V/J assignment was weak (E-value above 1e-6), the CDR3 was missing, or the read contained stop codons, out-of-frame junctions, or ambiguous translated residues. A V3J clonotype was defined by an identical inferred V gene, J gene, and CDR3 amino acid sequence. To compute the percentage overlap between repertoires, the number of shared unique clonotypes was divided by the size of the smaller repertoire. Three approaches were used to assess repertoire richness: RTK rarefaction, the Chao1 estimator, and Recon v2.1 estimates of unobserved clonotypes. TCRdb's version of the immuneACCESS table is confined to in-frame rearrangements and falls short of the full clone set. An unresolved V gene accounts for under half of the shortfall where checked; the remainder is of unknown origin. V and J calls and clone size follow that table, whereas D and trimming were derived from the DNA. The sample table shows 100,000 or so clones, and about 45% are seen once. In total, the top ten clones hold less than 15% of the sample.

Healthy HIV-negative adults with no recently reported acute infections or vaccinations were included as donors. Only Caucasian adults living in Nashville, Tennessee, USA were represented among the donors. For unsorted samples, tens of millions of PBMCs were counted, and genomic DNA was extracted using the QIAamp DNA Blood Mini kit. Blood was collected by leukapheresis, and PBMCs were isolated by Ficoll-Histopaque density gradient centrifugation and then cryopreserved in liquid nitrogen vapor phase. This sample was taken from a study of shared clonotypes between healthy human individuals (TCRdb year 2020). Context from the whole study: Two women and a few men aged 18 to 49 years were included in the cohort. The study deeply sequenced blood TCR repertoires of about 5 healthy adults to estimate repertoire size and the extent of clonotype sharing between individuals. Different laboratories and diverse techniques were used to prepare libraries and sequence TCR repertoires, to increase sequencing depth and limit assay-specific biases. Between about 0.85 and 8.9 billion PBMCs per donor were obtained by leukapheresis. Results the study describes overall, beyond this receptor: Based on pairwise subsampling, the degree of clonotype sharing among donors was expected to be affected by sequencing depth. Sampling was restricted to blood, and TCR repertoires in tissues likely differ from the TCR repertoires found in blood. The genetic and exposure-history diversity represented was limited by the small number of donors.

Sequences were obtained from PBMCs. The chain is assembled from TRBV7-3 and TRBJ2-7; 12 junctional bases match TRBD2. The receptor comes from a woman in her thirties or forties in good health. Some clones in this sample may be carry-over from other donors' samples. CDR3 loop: CASSPRTSGIHEQYF. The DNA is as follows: TGTGCCAGCAGCCCCCGGACTAGCGGGATCCACGAGCAGTACTTC. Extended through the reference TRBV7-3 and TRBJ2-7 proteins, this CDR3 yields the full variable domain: GAGVSQTPSNKVTEKGKYVELRCDPISGHTALYWYRQSLGQGPEFLIYFQGTGAADDSGLPNDRFFAVRPEGSVSTLKIQRTERGDSAVYLCASSPRTSGIHEQYFGPGTRLTVT.